Each of the 18 T cell receptor beta chains below was sequenced from the same sample in a study of T cells after yellow fever vaccination. One entry per CDR3 protein results from TCRdb running MiXCR on the 5' RACE reads. Of about 340,000 distinct CDR3 sequences listed, about 4% are singletons. Sequences were derived from PBMCs, sampled 5 days after the yellow fever booster vaccination. All receptors come from a young man who received the YFV17D yellow fever vaccine.

Many counts were recorded for this clonotype. This chain uses TRBV7-2 with TRBJ2-7; possibly TRBD2 for D (5 bases). The ends were cut back, 4 bases at V and 4 bases at J, with 11 bases in the middle. This CDR3 is 13 amino acids long. Germline assignment: CDR1 SGHTA and CDR2 FQGNSA. The CDR3 nucleotides read TGTGCCAGCAGCTGGACTGGCGGATACGAGCAGTACGTC. Translation: CASSWTGGYEQYV.

The rearrangement uses TRBV6-5 and TRBJ1-2, with 8 bases matching TRBD1. There are 16 residues in the CDR3. Germline trimming cut 0 bases from V and 8 bases from J; bases unmatched to any gene: 11. Germline CDR1 is MNHEY and CDR2 is SVGAGI. CDR3 loop: CASSYSGQGVVEGYTF. CDR3 nucleotides: TGTGCCAGCAGTTACTCCGGACAGGGTGTTGTAGAGGGCTACACCTTC.

This clonotype appeared a few times. The J gene is TRBJ1-2, the V gene TRBV20-1; 7 bases fit TRBD1. The CDR3 is made up of 14 amino acids. Trimming at V came to 0 bases and at J to 8 bases, leaving 9 bases not matched to a gene. Looked up from germline, CDR1 is DFQATT and CDR2 is SNEGSKA (reference sequence). The CDR3 DNA follows: TGCAGTGCTAGAGACCCACAGGGGTCGGGAGGCTACACCTTC. It encodes CSARDPQGSGGYTF.

The V call is TRBV12-3 or TRBV12-4, the J call TRBJ1-2; D gene uncertain. Trimming removed 3 bases at V and 4 bases at J, with 15 bases between. This CDR3 comprises 15 residues. The CDR3 loop reads CASSLYPGRGYGYTF. CDR3 DNA: TGTGCCAGCAGTTTGTACCCGGGGAGAGGCTATGGCTACACCTTC.

CDR3 sequence: CASSHTGSAVYGYTF. The CDR3 bases are TGTGCCAGCAGCCACACAGGGTCAGCAGTCTATGGCTACACCTTC. This chain links TRBV7-9 with TRBJ1-2, with D maybe TRBD1 (6 bases). Trimming pared 5 bases from V and 4 bases from J, leaving 17 bases between. CDR1 is SEHNR and CDR2 is FQNEAQ in the germline V gene (reference sequence). This CDR3 is built from 15 residues.

This chain joins TRBV10-3 and TRBJ1-1; unclear D gene. The CDR3 sequence is 14 residues long. The V gene's germline CDR1 is ENHRY and CDR2 SYGVKD. Trimming shortened V by 6 bases and J by 4 bases, and 15 bases separated the two germline ends. CDR3 sequence reads: CAISDTHRGTEAFF. The CDR3 nucleotides read TGTGCCATCAGCGATACCCACCGGGGCACTGAAGCTTTCTTT.

In this sample, this clonotype turned up a few times. The chain is built from TRBV20-1 and TRBJ1-5; 7 nucleotides line up with TRBD1. Trimming cost V 4 bases and J 3 bases; bases outside gene matches: 3. The CDR3 runs 13 residues. Germline loops: CDR1 DFQATT, CDR2 SNEGSKA (reference sequence). The DNA of the CDR3 is TGCAGTGCTACCACAGGGGTCAATCAGCCCCAGCATTTT. This encodes CSATTGVNQPQHF.

The chain uses TRBV4-2 and TRBJ1-2, with D possibly TRBD1 on 5 matching bases. The CDR3 totals 16 residues. Germline CDR1 and CDR2: LGHNA and YNFKEQ. V was cut by 1 base and J by 2 bases, with 14 bases left in between. For the CDR3, the DNA is TGTGCCAGCAGCCAAGGTATCTGGACAAGCAACTATGGCTACACCTTC. Translating gives CASSQGIWTSNYGYTF.

This clonotype appeared many times. The chain combines TRBV18 with TRBJ1-4, with 8 bases matching TRBD1. Per germline, CDR1 KGHSH and CDR2 LQKENI. J was trimmed by 0 bases and V by 3 bases; bases with no gene match: 9. CDR3 size: 18 residues. CDR3 bases: TGTGCCAGCTCACCGAGGAGACAGGGGACTGCAACTAATGAAAAACTGTTTTTT. Translating it yields CASSPRRQGTATNEKLFF.

This rearrangement joins TRBV6-6 to TRBJ2-1; TRBD1 is a possible D gene (6 bases). V lost 2 bases and J 9 bases, leaving 14 bases between the germline ends. There are 14 residues in the CDR3. Per the germline V gene, CDR1 is MNHNY and CDR2 is SVGAGI (reference sequence). In DNA, the CDR3 is TGTGCCAGCAGTTACCAGGACAGCACCCCTGAGCAGTTCTTC. This gives the protein CASSYQDSTPEQFF.

This clonotype was recorded at least ten times. V usage is TRBV4-2 and J usage is TRBJ2-1, with D tentatively TRBD1 or TRBD2 (6 bases each). V was pared by 1 base and J by 0 bases, with 22 bases between. CDR1 LGHNA and CDR2 YNFKEQ come from the germline V gene. The CDR3 length is 20 residues. CDR3 sequence reads: CASSQVLLRGAASSYNEQFF. CDR3 DNA sequence: TGTGCCAGCAGCCAAGTTCTTTTGAGGGGGGCCGCGAGCTCCTACAATGAGCAGTTCTTC.

This clonotype was seen many times. This chain joins TRBV7-9 and TRBJ2-1, with 8 bases matching TRBD2. V gave up 3 bases and J gave up 8 bases; unmatched junction bases: 6. This CDR3 has 14 residues. The germline CDR1 and CDR2 sequences are SEHNR and FQNEAQ (reference sequence). CDR3 DNA sequence: TGTGCCAGCAGCTTTCCGGGGGGGCCCGATGAGCAGTTCTTC. This translates into CASSFPGGPDEQFF.

The J gene is TRBJ2-1, the V gene TRBV5-4; no clear D. The CDR3 extends over 16 amino acids. The V end lost 4 bases, the J end lost 0 bases, and 14 bases lay between the germline ends. Germline-derived CDR1 and CDR2 are SGHNT and YYREEE (reference sequence). The CDR3 coding sequence is TGTGCCAGCAGCGCCGGGCCCTCTGACTCCTACAATGAGCAGTTCTTC. Its translation is CASSAGPSDSYNEQFF.

The chain recombines TRBV6-5 with TRBJ1-2, with 8 bases fitting TRBD1. V shed 7 bases, J shed 6 bases, and the junction held 13 bases outside the gene matches. CDR3 size: 15 residues. Germline CDR1 and CDR2: MNHEY and SVGAGI. The CDR3 region is CASTRLTGGGDGYTF. The CDR3 DNA sequence: TGTGCCAGCACCAGACTAACAGGGGGAGGAGATGGCTACACCTTC.

The rearrangement links TRBV20-1 to TRBJ1-1; no definite D call. This CDR3 has 14 amino acids. CDR1 is DFQATT and CDR2 is SNEGSKA in the germline V gene (reference sequence). The germline V and J ends were trimmed by 2 bases and 5 bases, with 15 bases remaining between them. The DNA for the CDR3 is TGCAGTGCTAGATTTTCTGGGAGCGGAACTGAAGCTTTCTTT. This translates into CSARFSGSGTEAFF.

The sample holds a few counts of this clonotype. V usage is TRBV5-6 and J usage is TRBJ1-6; no clear D. Between the trimmed V and J ends, which lost 2 bases and 8 bases, there was a span of 17 bases. The CDR3 loop spans 16 amino acids. Germline values: CDR1 SGHDT, CDR2 YYEEEE. The CDR3 here is CASSLNAGSLHSPLHF. In DNA form, the CDR3 reads TGTGCCAGCAGCTTAAACGCAGGTTCCCTCCATTCACCCCTCCACTTT.

This clonotype was counted a few times. V usage is TRBV4-3 and J usage is TRBJ1-3; D gene uncertain. This CDR3 comprises 15 residues. The ends were cut back, 1 base at V and 3 bases at J, with 10 bases in the middle. Germline V lookup: CDR1 LGHNA, CDR2 YSLEER. The CDR3 region is CASSQGRGYGNTIYF. For the CDR3, the DNA is TGCGCCAGCAGCCAAGGACGGGGTTATGGAAACACCATATATTTT.

At least ten counts were recorded for this clonotype. The V gene is TRBV6-2 or TRBV6-3, the J gene TRBJ2-7; D is undetermined. Trimming cost V 5 bases and J 3 bases, with 11 bases left between them. The CDR3 is 13 residues long. CDR1 and CDR2 (germline): MNHEY, SVGEGT. CDR3: CASSGPVNYEQYV. DNA for the CDR3: TGTGCCAGCAGTGGCCCGGTCAACTACGAGCAGTACGTC.